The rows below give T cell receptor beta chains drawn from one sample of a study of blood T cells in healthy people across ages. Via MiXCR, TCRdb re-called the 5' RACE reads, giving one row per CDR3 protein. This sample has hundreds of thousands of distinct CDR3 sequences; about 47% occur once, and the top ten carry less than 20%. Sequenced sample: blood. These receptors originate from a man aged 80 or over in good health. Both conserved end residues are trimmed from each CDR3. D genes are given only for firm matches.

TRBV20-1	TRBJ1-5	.	SVGLEFNQPQH
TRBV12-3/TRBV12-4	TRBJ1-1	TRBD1	ASSVTGAGSLAEAF
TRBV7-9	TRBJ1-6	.	ASSFGQGNSPLH
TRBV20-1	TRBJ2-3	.	STSNVVGGWTDTQY
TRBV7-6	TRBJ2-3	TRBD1	ASSPRDRSWITDTQY
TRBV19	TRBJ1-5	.	ASSISASNQPQH
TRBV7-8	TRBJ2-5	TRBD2	ASSSYYGLAVSETQY
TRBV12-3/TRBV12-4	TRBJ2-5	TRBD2	ASGSSGLAGQETQY
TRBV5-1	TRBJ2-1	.	ASSLGRSYNEQF
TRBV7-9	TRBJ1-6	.	ASSPSGHRVGNSPLH
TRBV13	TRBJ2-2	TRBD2	ASSLTSGTGELF
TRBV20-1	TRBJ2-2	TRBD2	SARTSGSSGTGELF
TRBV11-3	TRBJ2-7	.	ASGASVYEQY
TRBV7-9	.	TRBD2	AGSFIGTSGKETQY
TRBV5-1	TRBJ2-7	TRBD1	ASSPRWGQEGYEQY
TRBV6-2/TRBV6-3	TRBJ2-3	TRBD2	ASGTSGSWTDTQY
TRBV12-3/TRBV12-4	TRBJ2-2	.	ASSFSGANTGELF
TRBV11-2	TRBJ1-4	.	ASSPSGRNEKLF
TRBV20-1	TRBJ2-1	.	SAPVWGGDNEQF
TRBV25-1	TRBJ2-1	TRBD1	ASSEFFRTGAYNEQF
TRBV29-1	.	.	SVSRQAFETQY
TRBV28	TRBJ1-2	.	ASSLNPNYGYT
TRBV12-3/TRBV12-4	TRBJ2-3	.	ASRDPGPQY
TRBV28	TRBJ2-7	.	ASKRQARLPYEQY
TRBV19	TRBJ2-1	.	ASSIAGRDYNEQF
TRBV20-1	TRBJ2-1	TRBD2	SASPRLALSYNEQF
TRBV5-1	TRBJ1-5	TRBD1	ASSPYTGDQPQH
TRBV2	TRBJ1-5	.	ASSPNRAGVSNQPQH
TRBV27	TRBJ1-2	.	ASSFGQWSYGYT
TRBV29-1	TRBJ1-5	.	SVAVSDYQPQH
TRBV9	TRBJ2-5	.	ASSAQPQETQY
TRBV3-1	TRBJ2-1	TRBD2	ASSQGTSANEQF
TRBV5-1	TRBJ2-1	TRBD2	ASSFLAGVPKSDEQF
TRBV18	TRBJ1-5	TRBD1	ASSPTRDSNQPQH
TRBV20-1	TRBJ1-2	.	SASEGGYYGYT
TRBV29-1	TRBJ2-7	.	SVEDDGGEQY
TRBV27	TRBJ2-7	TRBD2	ASSPSGGTYEQY
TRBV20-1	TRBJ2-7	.	SARKSPGLQY
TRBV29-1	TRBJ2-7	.	IFTQGSEQY
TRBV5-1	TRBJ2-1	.	ASSPSPGVIGWF
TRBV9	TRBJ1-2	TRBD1	ASSLLADRAGGYT
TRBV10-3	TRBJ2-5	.	AISARDQETQY
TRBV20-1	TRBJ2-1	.	SAWGVTYNEQF
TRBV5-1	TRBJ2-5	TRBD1	ASSSGQGSTETQY